A single sample is the source of the 19 T cell receptor beta chains below, sequenced in a study of technical replicates of blood from several donors (dated by TCRdb to the late 2010s). To prepare the library, the immunoSEQ multiplex PCR assay was applied. In TCRdb, the immuneACCESS table is reduced to in-frame sequences with V and J assigned. These tables do not hold every clone; where another copy was compared, an unresolved V gene accounts for under half, and the others remain unexplained. Recorded for this sample are about 80,000 clones; approximately 86% of them occurred a single time. The ten largest clones represent about 5% of the sample. The sequenced sample was PBMCs. The receptors come from a human donor in good health. Some clones in this sample may be carry-over from other donors' samples.

J is TRBJ1-5 and V is TRBV27; no firm D call. CDR3 length equals 15 residues. The V gene lost 8 bases and the J gene lost 0 bases, with 14 bases spanning the gap. Germline V gene sequence: CDR1 MNHEY, CDR2 SMNVEV (reference sequence). The CDR3 sequence: CASPIREYSNQPQHF. The CDR3 DNA sequence: TGTGCCAGCCCCATCCGGGAATATAGCAATCAGCCCCAGCATTTT.

The V call is TRBV7-3, the J call TRBJ1-2; possibly TRBD1 for D (5 bases). The germline V and J ends were trimmed by 1 base and 3 bases, with 12 bases remaining between them. The CDR3 totals 15 residues. In germline, CDR1 is SGHTA, CDR2 FQGTGA. CDR3 bases: TGTGCCAGCAGCTTAAGGGGCGGGACGGACTATGGCTACACCTTC. Its translation: CASSLRGGTDYGYTF.

V and J are TRBV4-2 and TRBJ2-7; D gene ambiguous. Germline assignment: CDR1 LGHNA and CDR2 YNFKEQ. V lost 1 base and J 1 base, leaving 8 bases between the germline ends. The length of the CDR3 is 14 residues. CDR3 region: CASSQGTASYEQYF. In nucleotides, the CDR3 is TGTGCCAGCAGCCAAGGCACAGCATCCTACGAGCAGTACTTC.

The chain is built from TRBV4-1 and TRBJ2-1, with 12 bases matching TRBD2. CDR3 length: 17 amino acids. Losses at the gene ends were 4 bases for V and 2 bases for J; bases not matched to a gene: 6. Germline loops: CDR1 MGHRA, CDR2 YSYEKL. The CDR3 region has the DNA TGCGCCAGCAGCCGTGGACTAGCGGGGCCAGCCTACAATGAGCAGTTCTTC. Translating gives CASSRGLAGPAYNEQFF.

The sample holds a few counts of this clone. V usage is TRBV4-1 and J usage is TRBJ1-1, with no clear D. The V and J ends lost 0 bases and 7 bases respectively, with 15 bases between them. From germline, CDR1 is MGHRA and CDR2 YSYEKL. The CDR3 has 15 amino acids. CDR3 region: CASSQDPDPRGEAFF. The CDR3 region has the DNA TGCGCCAGCAGCCAAGATCCGGACCCCCGGGGTGAAGCTTTCTTT.

This chain links TRBV7-9 with TRBJ2-3; perhaps TRBD2 as D (6 bases). The CDR3 contains 19 residues. From germline, CDR1 is SEHNR and CDR2 FQNEAQ (reference sequence). Trimming took off 5 bases at V and 5 bases at J, with 29 bases between the two ends. DNA for the CDR3: TGTGCCAGCAGCCCCGCGGAGGGGACGGGAGTCACAGAAGGAGATACGCAGTATTTT. Translating gives CASSPAEGTGVTEGDTQYF.

This chain joins TRBV9 and TRBJ2-2; 7 bases align to TRBD2. This CDR3 spans 15 amino acids. The germline CDR1 and CDR2 sequences are SGDLS and YYNGEE. The J segment lost 4 bases and the V segment lost 0 bases, leaving 3 bases of the junction unmatched. CDR3 DNA: TGTGCCAGCAGCGTAGGCGGGAGAGTCACCGGGGAGCTGTTTTTT. Encoded protein: CASSVGGRVTGELFF.

The chain combines TRBV7-2 with TRBJ2-7; D ambiguous. This CDR3 spans 14 amino acids. The V gene lost 3 bases and the J gene lost 2 bases, with 11 bases spanning the gap. Germline V gene data show CDR1 as SGHTA and CDR2 as FQGNSA. This CDR3 reads CASSFGQLPYEQYF. CDR3 bases: TGTGCCAGCAGCTTTGGGCAGCTCCCCTACGAGCAGTACTTC.

The rearrangement uses TRBV20-1 and TRBJ1-2; 7 bases match TRBD1. The CDR3 extends over 10 amino acids. Per germline, CDR1 DFQATT and CDR2 SNEGSKA (reference sequence). J was trimmed by 12 bases and V by 5 bases; bases with no gene match: 6. The CDR3 DNA sequence: TGCAGTGCTTCCGGGACAGCCCACACCTTC. This gives the protein CSASGTAHTF.

The V call is TRBV4-3, the J call TRBJ1-1; no clear D. Germline CDR1 LGHNA, CDR2 YSLEER. The CDR3 has 13 residues. V lost 4 bases to trimming and J lost 8 bases, with 14 bases between them. CDR3 region: CASSRAEGREAFF. The CDR3 DNA reads TGCGCCAGCAGCCGCGCGGAGGGTCGGGAAGCTTTCTTT.

This clone appeared a few times. The chain is built from TRBV29-1 and TRBJ1-4; TRBD1 might be the D (6 bases). V was shortened by 2 bases and J by 11 bases, with 12 bases between the two germline ends. Per germline, CDR1 SQVTM and CDR2 ANQGSEA. The CDR3 runs to 12 residues. The CDR3 is CSVENTGRKLFF. CDR3 in DNA: TGCAGCGTTGAAAATACAGGGCGTAAACTGTTTTTT.

This chain uses TRBV7-9 with TRBJ1-1; TRBD1 matches at 9 bases. Germline lookup yields CDR1 SEHNR and CDR2 FQNEAQ (reference sequence). The V segment lost 4 bases and the J segment 11 bases; nucleotides outside the gene matches: 14. This CDR3 contains 15 residues. CDR3 sequence: CASSSSGQGEWWAFF. For the CDR3, the DNA is TGTGCCAGCAGCTCTTCGGGACAGGGAGAATGGTGGGCTTTCTTT.

This clone was counted a few times. This chain links TRBV7-9 with TRBJ1-1; D call uncertain. V gave up 2 bases and J gave up 0 bases, with 7 bases separating them. CDR1 SEHNR and CDR2 FQNEAQ come from the germline V gene (reference sequence). This CDR3 has 14 amino acids. CDR3 protein: CASSLQAMNTEAFF. For the CDR3, the DNA is TGTGCCAGCAGCTTACAGGCCATGAACACTGAAGCTTTCTTT.

The chain is built from TRBV7-9 and TRBJ2-1; no firm D call. The CDR3 spans 12 residues. The germline gives CDR1 SEHNR, CDR2 FQNEAQ (reference sequence). V gave up 1 base and J gave up 8 bases, with 6 bases separating them. DNA of the CDR3: TGTGCCAGCAGCTTAGTCCTCTATGAGCAGTTCTTC. This sequence encodes CASSLVLYEQFF.

The rearrangement links TRBV7-2 to TRBJ2-1; 7 nucleotides match TRBD2. V trimming: 5 bases; J trimming: 10 bases; junction bases outside the gene matches: 8. This CDR3 is 13 amino acids long. The germline V gene has CDR1 SGHTA and CDR2 FQGNSA. CDR3 in amino acids: CASSPWGEGEQFF. In nucleotides, the CDR3 is TGTGCCAGCAGCCCGTGGGGGGAGGGAGAGCAGTTCTTC.

V gene TRBV7-8 combines with J gene TRBJ2-4, with D hard to call. Deletions cut 0 bases from V and 9 bases from J, with 3 bases between. This CDR3 contains 11 residues. Germline V gene data show CDR1 as SGHVS and CDR2 as FQNEAQ. The CDR3 protein is CASSLAGIQYF. The CDR3, as DNA: TGTGCCAGCAGCTTAGCCGGCATTCAGTACTTC.

This chain joins TRBV7-2 and TRBJ2-7; 7 bases map to TRBD2. The CDR3 totals 16 residues. Germline CDR1 SGHTA, CDR2 FQGNSA. V trimming: 5 bases; J trimming: 1 base; junction bases outside the gene matches: 11. This chain's CDR3 is CASSAPSGTLSYEQYF. In DNA form, the CDR3 reads TGTGCCAGCAGCGCCCCGAGCGGGACTCTGTCCTACGAGCAGTACTTC.

The chain links TRBV5-1 to TRBJ1-1; D not resolved. The germline CDR1 and CDR2 sequences are SGHRS and YFSETQ. This CDR3 has 14 residues. V was shortened by 4 bases and J by 3 bases, with 13 bases between the two germline ends. CDR3 protein: CASSALEGDTEAFF. CDR3 DNA sequence: TGCGCCAGCAGCGCCCTGGAGGGCGACACTGAAGCTTTCTTT. Supplemented by reference TRBV5-1 and TRBJ1-1, the full variable domain reads KAGVTQTPRYLIKTRGQQVTLSCSPISGHRSVSWYQQTPGQGLQFLFEYFSETQRNKGNFPGRFSGRQFSNSRSEMNVSTLELGDSALYLCASSALEGDTEAFFGQGTRLTVV.

The rearrangement links TRBV4-3 to TRBJ2-7; 9 bases are a match to TRBD1. This CDR3 is 16 amino acids long. Unmatched junction bases numbered 11, after V lost 4 bases and J lost 4 bases. In germline, CDR1 is LGHNA, CDR2 YSLEER. Written as DNA, the CDR3 is TGCGCCAGCAGCCGCGAGGCCGGGACAGGGACTTACGAGCAGTACTTC. It translates to CASSREAGTGTYEQYF.